This is a list of T cell receptor beta chains from one sample in a study of blood T cell repertoires in COVID-19. Data came from immunoSEQ multiplex PCR; TCRdb stores just in-frame clones and leaves some out. The table records approximately 400,000 clones, 88% of them present only once. Input material: PBMCs or T cells enriched from blood (not recorded which). The receptors here all came from a woman under 30 who had recovered from COVID-19. CDR3s include the opening cysteine and the closing phenylalanine or tryptophan. Each record gives: J gene, D gene, clone size, V gene, CDR3 protein, CDR3 DNA. D genes are given only for firm matches. Clone size, where shown, is once, few, many, or a class for clones that have expanded.

>TRBJ2-3|NA|NA|TRBV30
CAWSVGAGDFTDTQYF
TGTGCCTGGAGTGTAGGGGCTGGGGACTTCACAGATACGCAGTATTTT
>TRBJ1-5|NA|NA|TRBV5-4
CASSLNLSHVGSNQPQHF
TGTGCCAGCAGCTTGAATTTATCCCACGTTGGCAGCAATCAGCCCCAGCATTTT
>TRBJ2-1|NA|NA|TRBV19
CASSIDETHYNEQFF
TGTGCCAGTAGTATAGATGAGACACATTACAATGAGCAGTTCTTC
>TRBJ1-3|TRBD1|NA|TRBV5-1
CASSLWGARDRVASGNTIYF
TGCGCCAGCAGCTTGTGGGGGGCCCGGGACAGGGTTGCATCTGGAAACACCATATATTTT
>TRBJ1-3|NA|NA|TRBV10-3
CAISESEAVSGNTIYF
TGTGCCATCAGTGAGTCTGAGGCAGTCTCTGGAAACACCATATATTTT
>TRBJ2-5|NA|NA|TRBV9
CASSPDRLTQYF
TGTGCCAGCAGCCCAGACAGGTTGACCCAGTACTTC
>TRBJ2-7|TRBD1|NA|TRBV25-1
CASTTAKTGALRDEQYF
TGTGCCAGTACCACCGCTAAGACAGGGGCACTGAGGGACGAGCAGTACTTC
>TRBJ1-3|NA|NA|TRBV19
CASTTGKPGNTIYF
TGTGCCAGTACGACAGGTAAACCTGGAAACACCATATATTTT
>TRBJ1-1|NA|NA|TRBV6-2/TRBV6-3
CASSYKVAGAYTEAFF
TGTGCCAGCAGTTACAAGGTGGCAGGGGCTTATACTGAAGCTTTCTTT
>TRBJ1-2|TRBD1|few|TRBV25-1
CASSRDSYGYTF
TGTGCCAGCAGCAGGGACAGTTATGGCTACACCTTC
>TRBJ2-1|TRBD1|NA|TRBV27
CASSFVQGTGPHEQFF
TGTGCCAGCAGTTTTGTCCAGGGGACAGGGCCCCATGAGCAGTTCTTC
>TRBJ1-1|NA|NA|TRBV29-1
CSASEYLGEHTEAFF
TGCAGCGCCTCTGAGTACCTTGGAGAACACACTGAAGCTTTCTTT
>TRBJ2-3|TRBD1|NA|TRBV7-7
CASGQGRDTDTQYF
TGTGCTAGCGGACAGGGGCGGGACACAGATACGCAGTATTTT
>TRBJ2-5|TRBD1|NA|TRBV15
CATSRGGGSQETQYF
TGTGCCACCAGCAGAGGAGGGGGCAGCCAAGAGACCCAGTACTTC
>TRBJ2-5|TRBD2|NA|TRBV4-1
CASSPSTSGGETQYF
TGCGCCAGCAGCCCATCGACTAGCGGGGGGGAGACCCAGTACTTC
>TRBJ2-1|TRBD1|NA|TRBV12-3/TRBV12-4
CASRQGANNEQFF
TGTGCCAGTAGACAGGGGGCGAACAATGAGCAGTTCTTC
>TRBJ2-7|NA|NA|TRBV27
CASRPGDSYEQYF
TGTGCCAGCAGGCCGGGGGACTCCTACGAGCAGTACTTC
>TRBJ2-7|NA|once|TRBV2
CASSASYEQYF
TGTGCCAGCAGTGCCAGCTACGAGCAGTACTTC
>TRBJ1-2|TRBD1|NA|TRBV18
CASSPEQGAVNGYTF
TGTGCCAGCTCACCAGAACAGGGGGCGGTCAATGGCTACACCTTC
>TRBJ1-4|NA|NA|TRBV6-5
CASSYRTAANEKLFF
TGTGCCAGCAGTTACCGGACAGCCGCCAATGAAAAACTGTTTTTT
>TRBJ2-2|NA|NA|TRBV5-4
CASSLEGTKNTGELFF
TGTGCCAGCAGCTTGGAAGGGACAAAGAACACCGGGGAGCTGTTTTTT
>TRBJ2-7|TRBD1|NA|TRBV7-9
CASSFPRQGDEQYF
TGTGCCAGCAGCTTCCCTAGACAGGGGGACGAGCAGTACTTC
>TRBJ2-7|TRBD1|NA|TRBV30
CAWKTGGYEQYF
TGTGCCTGGAAGACAGGGGGCTACGAGCAGTACTTC
>TRBJ1-3|NA|NA|TRBV5-1
CASSIENPGNTIYF
TGCGCCAGCAGCATAGAGAACCCTGGAAACACCATATATTTT
>TRBJ2-1|NA|NA|TRBV9
CASSVADLSGLEQFF
TGTGCCAGCAGCGTAGCGGATTTGTCAGGGCTTGAGCAGTTCTTC
>TRBJ1-4|NA|NA|TRBV15
CATSRSVSRPTTNEKLFF
TGTGCCACCAGCAGATCGGTATCCAGGCCCACAACTAATGAAAAACTGTTTTTT
>TRBJ1-6|NA|NA|TRBV5-1
CASSYSGVNSPLHF
TGCGCCAGCAGCTATTCGGGGGTCAATTCACCCCTCCACTTT
>TRBJ1-4|TRBD1|NA|TRBV19
CASSKGQGIYSEKLFF
TGTGCCAGTAGTAAGGGACAGGGGATTTACAGTGAAAAACTGTTTTTT
>TRBJ2-7|NA|NA|TRBV20-1
CSASQPRGGVHEQYF
TGCAGTGCTAGTCAACCCCGCGGAGGGGTCCACGAGCAGTACTTC
>TRBJ1-6|NA|NA|TRBV11-2
CASSMIRGDSPLHF
TGTGCCAGCAGCATGATCAGGGGTGATTCACCCCTCCACTTT
>TRBJ1-1|NA|NA|TRBV6-2/TRBV6-3
CASSYSTQNTEAFF
TGTGCCAGCAGTTACTCAACACAGAACACTGAAGCTTTCTTT
>TRBJ1-2|NA|NA|TRBV19
CASSIPRLGGYTF
TGTGCCAGTAGTATCCCGAGACTCGGGGGCTACACCTTC
>TRBJ2-3|NA|NA|TRBV9
CASSVGAYTDTQYF
TGTGCCAGCAGCGTAGGGGCGTACACAGATACGCAGTATTTT
>TRBJ1-5|NA|NA|TRBV6-5
CASSQGGQPQHF
TGTGCCAGCAGTCAGGGTGGTCAGCCCCAGCATTTT
>TRBJ1-2|NA|NA|TRBV5-1
CASSLAGGEYGYTF
TGCGCCAGCAGCTTGGCCGGCGGGGAATATGGCTACACCTTC
>TRBJ2-7|TRBD2|NA|TRBV6-2/TRBV6-3
CASSFRLAPAEQYF
TGTGCCAGCAGTTTCAGACTAGCCCCGGCCGAGCAGTACTTC
>TRBJ2-1|NA|once|TRBV7-3
CASSSGVVFSDEQFF
TGTGCCAGCAGTTCAGGGGTAGTTTTTTCGGATGAGCAGTTCTTC
>TRBJ1-2|NA|NA|TRBV2
CASSPNHSTGYGYTF
TGTGCCAGCAGTCCGAATCATTCGACGGGCTATGGCTACACCTTC
>TRBJ2-1|TRBD2|NA|TRBV5-1
CASSRSGAPTYNEQFF
TGCGCCAGCAGTAGGAGCGGGGCCCCGACCTACAATGAGCAGTTCTTC
>TRBJ1-1|NA|NA|TRBV19
CASSSFGGATEAFF
TGTGCCAGTAGTTCCTTTGGGGGGGCCACTGAAGCTTTCTTT